The T cell receptor beta chain under discussion was sequenced for a study of blood T cell dynamics during melanoma immunotherapy. Study summary: Metastatic melanoma patients received first-line pembrolizumab or nivolumab plus ipilimumab.

This clone is labeled medium-sized (0.01 to 0.1%). Specified time point: pre-treatment baseline. Disease control meant complete response, partial response or stable disease at 12 weeks. The table came from immunoSEQ multiplex PCR; TCRdb's copy has only in-frame clones and leaves some out. Of about 10,000 clones listed, around 83% were seen once; the top ten hold about 10%. The material sequenced was blood, taken from a patient treated with checkpoint blockade. This clonotype was sampled from a human donor with melanoma.

The CDR3 nucleotides read TGTGCCAGCTCACCGGCGGGATCAACACGTAACACCGGGGAGCTGTTTTTT. Its protein product is CASSPAGSTRNTGELFF. The gene calls are TRBV18 and TRBJ2-2, with D perhaps TRBD2 (6 bases). Germline V lookup: CDR1 KGHSH, CDR2 LQKENI. Trimming removed 3 bases at V and 2 bases at J, with 16 bases between. The CDR3 runs 17 residues.